The present entry profiles one T cell receptor beta chain with its context. This entry is derived from a study of blood T cell repertoires in COVID-19. Overall study context: The cDNA or gDNA used as material had been derived from T cells, B-cell-depleted T cells, or PBMCs.

Those enrolled in Seattle joined during active infection and were followed longitudinally afterward. As handled by the study authors: Scientists estimated how many nucleated cells there were by amplifying reference gene primers. Sequencing used immunoSEQ multiplex PCR; TCRdb keeps in-frame clones, though not all of them. The D gene and trimming were derived from the DNA, and the V and J assignments and clone size from that table. The data contain some 220,000 clones, about 81% of them seen just once; the ten biggest clones take up approximately 5%. The germline V gene has CDR1 KGHSH and CDR2 LQKENI. Trimming shortened V by 2 bases and J by 14 bases, and 19 bases separated the two germline ends. The CDR3 contains 14 residues.

The sequence was obtained from a woman aged 70-85 years with COVID-19, enrolled during active disease. Material for sequencing was peripheral blood. The J gene is TRBJ2-1, the V gene TRBV18, with D hard to call. CDR3 in DNA: TGTGCCAGCTCACCAGGTCATAACGAGATGATGAAGTTCTTC. This codes for CASSPGHNEMMKFF.